A single sample is the source of the 31 T cell receptor beta chains below, sequenced in a study of T-cell reconstitution after alpha-beta-depleted transplantation in children. Unique molecular identifiers were incorporated into the prepared TCRbeta library. Each CDR3 protein gets one entry after TCRdb re-called the PCR reads with MiXCR. This table holds hundreds of thousands of distinct CDR3 sequences, roughly 24% found once. The material sequenced was PBMCs, mostly from graft donor cells, taken 360 days after TCRalphabeta/CD19-depleted stem cell transplant. These receptors originate from a boy in the first two years of life who had a stem cell transplant for acute myeloid leukemia, so the T cells may come from the graft donor.

This clonotype occurred a few times. The chain employs TRBV20-1 and TRBJ2-5; D gene unclear. The germline CDR1 and CDR2 sequences are DFQATT and SNEGSKA (reference sequence). The CDR3 has 14 amino acids. This chain's CDR3 is CSYSGWGNQETQYF. CDR3 in DNA: TGCAGCTACTCCGGCTGGGGAAACCAAGAGACCCAGTACTTC.

This chain links TRBV7-2 with TRBJ2-1; D is uncertain. In germline, CDR1 is SGHTA, CDR2 FQGNSA. The V and J ends lost 2 bases and 4 bases respectively, with 12 bases between them. The length of the CDR3 is 15 residues. In nucleotides, the CDR3 is TGTGCCAGCAGCTTAAGTGGATTGTCGTACAATGAGCAGTTCTTC. This sequence encodes CASSLSGLSYNEQFF.

This clonotype was detected only a few times. This chain's CDR3 is CASRRYHSSGNTIYF. In nucleotides, the CDR3 is TGTGCCAGCCGTCGATATCACAGCTCTGGAAACACCATATATTTT. The rearrangement joins TRBV7-8 to TRBJ1-3; D is unclear. Trimming shortened V by 8 bases and J by 0 bases, and 14 bases separated the two germline ends. The CDR3 runs to 15 residues. Germline assignment: CDR1 SGHVS and CDR2 FQNEAQ.

The chain links TRBV4-3 to TRBJ1-3, with a possible D match to TRBD1 (6 bases). Germline V lookup: CDR1 LGHNA, CDR2 YSLEER. This CDR3 has 16 amino acids. V was trimmed by 0 bases and J by 4 bases, leaving 13 bases between them. In DNA form, the CDR3 reads TGCGCCAGCAGCCAAGAAAGGACAGTGTCAGGAAACACCATATATTTT. It specifies CASSQERTVSGNTIYF.

This clonotype has just a few counts. CDR3 loop: CASRVDRGYGNTIYF. The CDR3 coding sequence is TGTGCCAGCAGGGTTGACAGGGGCTACGGAAACACCATATATTTT. This rearrangement joins TRBV12-3 or TRBV12-4 to TRBJ1-3; 8 nucleotides agree with TRBD1. Germline trimming cut 6 bases from V and 4 bases from J; bases unmatched to any gene: 8. This CDR3 comprises 15 residues.

Regarding this clonotype: One base away lies a much larger clone, so this may be a sequencing read error. J is TRBJ2-2 and V is TRBV20-1; D is tentatively TRBD1 or TRBD2 (5 bases each). Trimming shortened V by 1 base and J by 3 bases, and 12 bases separated the two germline ends. The CDR3 contains 15 residues. CDR1 DFQATT and CDR2 SNEGSKA come from the germline V gene (reference sequence). This CDR3 reads CSARGKGPYTGELFF. The CDR3 bases are TGCAGTGCTAGAGGAAAGGGACCGTACACCGGGGAGCTGTTTTTT.

This clonotype was counted between two and nine times. The chain carries TRBV18 and TRBJ2-5, with 12 bases that match TRBD2. V lost 5 bases and J lost 9; bases outside the gene matches: 13. The CDR3 has 16 amino acids. Germline CDR1 and CDR2: KGHSH and LQKENI. CDR3 coding DNA: TGTGCCAGCTCATCGGGACTAGCGGGCTCCTCCGGGCCCCAGTACTTC. Translated: CASSSGLAGSSGPQYF. Filled out from reference TRBV18 and TRBJ2-5, the complete variable domain reads NAGVMQNPRHLVRRRGQEARLRCSPMKGHSHVYWYRQLPEEGLKFMVYLQKENIIDESGMPKERFSAEFPKEGPSILRIQQVVRGDSAAYFCASSSGLAGSSGPQYFGPGTRLLVL.

In its sample, this clonotype was seen many times. The genes are TRBV7-2 and TRBJ1-1; D gene ambiguous. The CDR3 consists of 12 residues. Germline loops: CDR1 SGHTA, CDR2 FQGNSA. V lost 0 bases and J 6 bases, leaving 5 bases between the germline ends. CDR3 in amino acids: CASSLAPAEAFF. CDR3 DNA sequence: TGTGCCAGCAGCTTAGCGCCAGCTGAAGCTTTCTTT. The entire variable domain, with the rest obtained from reference TRBV7-2 and TRBJ1-1, is as follows: GAGVSQSPSNKVTEKGKDVELRCDPISGHTALYWYRQSLGQGLEFLIYFQGNSAPDKSGLPSDRFSAERTGGSVSTLTIQRTQQEDSAVYLCASSLAPAEAFFGQGTRLTVV.

Remarks on this clonotype: Given a much more abundant clone one base away, this may be a read error. The chain links TRBV7-9 to TRBJ2-7; D is undetermined. Germline V gene lookup returns CDR1 SEHNR and CDR2 FQNEAQ (reference sequence). V shed 4 bases and J shed 5 bases, with 9 bases lying between them. The CDR3 contains 12 residues. CDR3 amino acids: CASSYLPHEQYF. The CDR3 nucleotides read TGTGCCAGCAGCTATCTACCCCACGAGCAGTACTTC. The complete variable domain, with remaining parts taken from reference TRBV7-9 and TRBJ2-7, reads DTGVSQNPRHKITKRGQNVTFRCDPISEHNRLYWYRQTLGQGPEFLTYFQNEAQLEKSRLLSDRFSAERPKGSFSTLEIQRTEQGDSAMYLCASSYLPHEQYFGPGTRLTVT.

The gene calls are TRBV25-1 and TRBJ2-1, with 9 bases matching TRBD2. The CDR3 spans 15 residues. The trim removed 3 bases at V and 10 bases at J, leaving 10 bases unmatched. Per germline, CDR1 MGHDK and CDR2 SYGVNS. The DNA for the CDR3 is TGTGCCAGCAGTGACGGAGCGGGGGGCCATTGGGAGCAGTTCTTC. Translated, it gives CASSDGAGGHWEQFF.

This clonotype was picked up many times. The chain joins TRBV6-1 to TRBJ2-3, with a possible D match to TRBD2 (6 bases). Germline CDR1 is MNHNS and CDR2 is SASEGT. The CDR3 consists of 16 residues. With 6 bases removed from V and 0 bases from J, the gap between germline ends came to 16 bases. The CDR3 DNA sequence: TGTGCCAGCAGGGTGCGGGGAACTACTAGCACAGATACGCAGTATTTT. As protein: CASRVRGTTSTDTQYF.

This clonotype has ten or more counts. The V gene is TRBV29-1, the J gene TRBJ2-7; possible D gene TRBD2, 5 bases. Germline-derived CDR1 and CDR2 are SQVTM and ANQGSEA. The CDR3 contains 12 residues. Trimming took 4 bases from V and 3 from J, leaving 10 bases between them. CDR3 sequence reads: CSVVYRGYEQYF. DNA of the CDR3: TGCAGCGTTGTTTATCGGGGCTACGAGCAGTACTTC.

The chain's CDR3 is CASSVDVGGANTGELFF. The DNA of the CDR3 is TGTGCCAGCAGCGTAGATGTCGGCGGGGCGAACACCGGGGAGCTGTTTTTT. The chain couples TRBV9 to TRBJ2-2, with D possibly TRBD2 on 6 matching bases. V lost 0 bases to trimming and J lost 0 bases, with 12 bases between them. This CDR3 contains 17 residues. CDR1 is SGDLS and CDR2 is YYNGEE in the germline V gene.

The J gene is TRBJ2-7, the V gene TRBV5-1; 8 positions agree with TRBD1. V gave up 4 bases and J gave up 4 bases; unmatched junction bases: 10. The CDR3 runs to 15 residues. CDR1 and CDR2 from the germline V gene are SGHRS and YFSETQ. The CDR3 DNA is TGCGCCAGCAGCGAAGGACAGGGAAGTTTGTACGAGCAGTACTTC. It codes for CASSEGQGSLYEQYF.

The rearrangement links TRBV21-1 to TRBJ2-7; no DNA check was done on the table's D call, TRBD1. TRBV21-1 represents a pseudogene. This CDR3 contains 18 residues. The CDR3 sequence is CASSKKFSRGKGAYEQYV. The CDR3 DNA reads as TGTGCCAGCAGCAAGAAGTTTTCGCGTGGGAAGGGGGCCTACGAGCAGTACGTC.

This clonotype was observed a few times. The chain employs TRBV20-1 and TRBJ2-4; D gene uncertain. The V end was cut by 5 bases, the J end by 6 bases, with 17 bases between. The CDR3 loop spans 14 amino acids. Germline V gene sequence: CDR1 DFQATT, CDR2 SNEGSKA (reference sequence). The DNA of the CDR3 is TGCAGTGCTCACGCACAAACGAACGTAAACATTCAGTACTTC. Translated: CSAHAQTNVNIQYF.

This clonotype was detected ten times or more. This chain connects TRBV4-1 to TRBJ2-2; the D is unclear. Trimming removed 0 bases at V and 0 bases at J, with 8 bases between. This CDR3 region has 16 residues. The germline V gene has CDR1 MGHRA and CDR2 YSYEKL. The CDR3 DNA reads TGCGCCAGCAGCCAAGAGCACCGAGCGAACACCGGGGAGCTGTTTTTT. It is translated as CASSQEHRANTGELFF.

The J gene is TRBJ2-2, the V gene TRBV3-1; 7 bases match TRBD2. Germline-derived CDR1 and CDR2 are LGHDT and YNNKEL (reference sequence). The CDR3 totals 17 residues. The trim removed 0 bases at V and 8 bases at J, leaving 12 bases unmatched. The CDR3 nucleotides read TGTGCCAGCAGCCAAGAATTGGGACTACCAGACTCGGGGGAGCTGTTTTTT. This sequence encodes CASSQELGLPDSGELFF.

This clonotype occurred a few times. This chain uses TRBV6-1 with TRBJ2-7, with 7 bases lining up with TRBD2. The CDR3 is 15 residues long. V was pared by 2 bases and J by 5 bases, with 9 bases of the junction left unmatched. Germline V gene lookup returns CDR1 MNHNS and CDR2 SASEGT. CDR3: CASSESPASGDEQYV. In DNA, the CDR3 is TGTGCCAGCAGTGAAAGCCCGGCCAGCGGGGACGAGCAGTACGTC.

This clonotype occurred many times. The J gene is TRBJ2-7, the V gene TRBV12-3 or TRBV12-4; D remains ambiguous. The CDR3 spans 14 residues. V shed 3 bases and J shed 4 bases, with 13 bases lying between them. CDR3 protein: CASSLQRRAYEQYF. Here the CDR3 DNA reads TGTGCCAGCAGTTTGCAACGTCGGGCATACGAGCAGTACTTC.

This clonotype appeared many times. The V gene is TRBV4-2, the J gene TRBJ2-7; 12 nucleotides line up with TRBD1. This CDR3 contains 22 residues. Germline V gene data show CDR1 as LGHNA and CDR2 as YNFKEQ. With 7 bases clipped from V and 3 bases from J, the junction kept 28 bases outside the gene matches. The CDR3 region is CASIPGTGQGACVGFGHYEQYV. The CDR3 nucleotides read TGTGCCAGCATCCCCGGGACGGGACAGGGGGCCTGTGTAGGTTTTGGTCACTACGAGCAGTACGTC.

J is TRBJ1-1 and V is TRBV6-5; the D gene is possibly TRBD1 (6 bases). This CDR3 is 18 amino acids long. Germline CDR1 and CDR2: MNHEY and SVGAGI. The V and J ends lost 4 bases and 0 bases respectively, with 21 bases between them. In DNA form, the CDR3 reads TGTGCCAGCAGTTCGGGAGGGGGGGGTCTTCTCATGAACACTGAAGCTTTCTTT. It specifies CASSSGGGGLLMNTEAFF.

V is TRBV6-1 and J is TRBJ2-7, with D perhaps matching TRBD1 or TRBD2 (5 bases each). This CDR3 region has 13 residues. V lost 7 bases and J lost 2, with 12 bases in between. CDR1 MNHNS and CDR2 SASEGT come from the germline V gene. The CDR3 bases are TGTGCCAGCATGAGGGGAATTACCTACGAGCAGTACTTC. Its protein is CASMRGITYEQYF.

The genes are TRBV20-1 and TRBJ1-2; D possibly corresponds to TRBD1 (6 bases). This CDR3 is 13 amino acids long. Germline CDR1 DFQATT, CDR2 SNEGSKA (reference sequence). The V end lost 6 bases, the J end lost 0 bases, and 11 bases lay between the germline ends. The CDR3 DNA sequence: TGCAGTGCAGTTGACAGGTCTAACTATGGCTACACCTTC. Translated, it gives CSAVDRSNYGYTF.

There are many counts of this clonotype. The chain has TRBV6-1 and TRBJ1-2; D is undetermined. Looked up from germline, CDR1 is MNHNS and CDR2 is SASEGT. The CDR3 spans 14 residues. Trimming stripped 0 bases from V and 3 bases from J, with 8 bases between. CDR3 nucleotide sequence: TGTGCCAGCAGTGAAGCGCTCGGGGACTATGGCTACACCTTC. Its translation is CASSEALGDYGYTF.

The chain joins TRBV30 to TRBJ2-1; possibly TRBD1 for D (5 bases). Germline lookup yields CDR1 GTSNPN and CDR2 SVGIG (reference sequence). The CDR3 extends over 13 amino acids. The V end lost 1 base, the J end lost 4 bases, and 8 bases lay between the germline ends. The CDR3, as DNA: TGTGCCTGGAGTGCAACAGGTTACAATGAGCAGTTCTTC. It specifies CAWSATGYNEQFF. Looking up the rest from reference TRBV30 and TRBJ2-1 gives the full variable domain: SQTIHQWPATLVQPVGSPLSLECTVEGTSNPNLYWYRQAAGRGLQLLFYSVGIGQISSEVPQNLSASRPQDRQFILSSKKLLLSDSGFYLCAWSATGYNEQFFGPGTRLTVL.

This clonotype was counted between two and nine times. This chain uses TRBV10-3 with TRBJ1-5; D remains ambiguous. The CDR3 totals 13 residues. V gave up 3 bases and J gave up 6 bases, with 9 bases separating them. Germline values: CDR1 ENHRY, CDR2 SYGVKD. CDR3 nucleotides: TGTGCCATCAGTGACAGGTTGGTTCAGCCCCAGCATTTT. Protein product: CAISDRLVQPQHF.

This clonotype was observed at least ten times. This chain connects TRBV12-3 or TRBV12-4 to TRBJ2-1; perhaps TRBD2 as D (7 bases). V lost 8 bases, J lost 9 bases, and 29 bases lay in between. CDR3 size: 17 residues. The CDR3 coding sequence is TGTGCCAGCGGCCTCGTGGCGGGGGCCCTGGTCGGAGGTGAGCAGTTCTTC. As protein: CASGLVAGALVGGEQFF.

The rearrangement joins TRBV11-3 to TRBJ2-1, with D possibly called TRBD1 or TRBD2 (5 bases each). The CDR3 consists of 14 residues. The V and J ends lost 4 bases and 3 bases respectively, with 10 bases between them. CDR1 is SGHNT and CDR2 is YENEEA in the germline V gene. The CDR3 DNA sequence: TGTGCCAGCAGCTACCGGGGCAACTACAATGAGCAGTTCTTC. Translated: CASSYRGNYNEQFF.

Of note for this clonotype: This may be a read error, as it is one base from a much larger clone. The chain joins TRBV7-3 to TRBJ2-3; D may be TRBD1 or TRBD2 (5 bases each). Trimming pared 0 bases from V and 2 bases from J, leaving 6 bases between. CDR3 length equals 14 residues. Germline-derived CDR1 and CDR2 are SGHTA and FQGTGA. CDR3: CASSLTGTTDTQYF. For the CDR3, the DNA is TGTGCCAGCAGCTTAACGGGGACCACAGATACGCAGTATTTT.

The rearrangement uses TRBV7-2 and TRBJ2-7, with D hard to call. Trimming left V 2 bases short and J 3 bases short, with 14 bases between. Germline CDR1 and CDR2: SGHTA and FQGNSA. This CDR3 comprises 15 residues. The CDR3 DNA reads TGTGCCAGCAGCTTACCCGCTTTAGCCCTCTACGAGCAGTACTTC. This codes for CASSLPALALYEQYF.